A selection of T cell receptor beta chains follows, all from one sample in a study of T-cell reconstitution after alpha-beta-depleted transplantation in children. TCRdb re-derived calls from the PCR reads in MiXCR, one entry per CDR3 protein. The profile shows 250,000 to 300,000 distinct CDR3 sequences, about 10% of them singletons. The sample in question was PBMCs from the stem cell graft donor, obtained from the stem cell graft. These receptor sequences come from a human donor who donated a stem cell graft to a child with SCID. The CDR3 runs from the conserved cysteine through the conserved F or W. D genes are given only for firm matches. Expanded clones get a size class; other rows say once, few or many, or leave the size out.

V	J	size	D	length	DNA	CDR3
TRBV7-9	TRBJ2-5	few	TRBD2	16	TGTGCCAGCAGCTTAGTTAGCGGGGGACCCCAAGAGACCCAGTACTTC	CASSLVSGGPQETQYF
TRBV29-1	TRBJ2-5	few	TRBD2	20	TGCAGCGTTGAAGATTCGTTTAAGGCTAGCGGGGGACCTGGGAGAGAGACCCAGTACTTC	CSVEDSFKASGGPGRETQYF
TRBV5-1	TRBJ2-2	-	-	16	TGCGCCAGCAGCCGGCCGGGACCTGGGGACACCGGGGAGCTGTTTTTT	CASSRPGPGDTGELFF
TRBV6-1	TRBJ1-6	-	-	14	TGTGCCACCCAAAGGGAGGCCTATAATTCACCCCTCCACTTT	CATQREAYNSPLHF
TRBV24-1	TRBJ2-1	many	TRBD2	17	TGTGCCACCAGTGATCACACAACCTCGGGGGGGCGGAATGAGCAGTTCTTC	CATSDHTTSGGRNEQFF
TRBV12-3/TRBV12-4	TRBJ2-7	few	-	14	TGTGCCAGCAGTTTAGGCGGTTTTGTAGCCGAGCAGTACTTC	CASSLGGFVAEQYF
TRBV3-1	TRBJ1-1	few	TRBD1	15	TGTGCCAGCAGCCAAGATTGGGCAGGGGGTGCTGAAGCTTTCTTT	CASSQDWAGGAEAFF
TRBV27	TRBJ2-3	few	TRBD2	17	TGTGCCAGCAGTGTGATCACTAGCGGGGGGGCCACAGATACGCAGTATTTT	CASSVITSGGATDTQYF
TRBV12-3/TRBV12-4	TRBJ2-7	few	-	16	TGTGCCAGCAGTTTAAGGGGGGGTTCATTTACCTACGAGCAGTACTTC	CASSLRGGSFTYEQYF
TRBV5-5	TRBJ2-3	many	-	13	TGTGCCAGCAGCTTAGAGCGACCAGATACGCAGTATTTT	CASSLERPDTQYF
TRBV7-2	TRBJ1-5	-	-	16	TGTGCCAGCAGCGTGACCGGGACGTATGTTGATCAGCCCCAGCATTTT	CASSVTGTYVDQPQHF
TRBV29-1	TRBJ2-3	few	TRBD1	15	TGCAGCGTTGAAGGCTTTGGACAGGGCACAGATACGCAGTATTTT	CSVEGFGQGTDTQYF
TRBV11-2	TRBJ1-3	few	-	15	TGTGCCAGCAGCTTAAGGAGTTACTCTGGAAACACCATATATTTT	CASSLRSYSGNTIYF
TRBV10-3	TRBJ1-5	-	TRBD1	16	TGTGCCATCAGTGAGTCTCCGACAGGGAACAATCAGCCCCAGCATTTT	CAISESPTGNNQPQHF